The 18 T cell receptor beta chains in this list originate from one sample, sequenced in a study of blood T cell repertoires in COVID-19 (dated by TCRdb to 2018 to 2020). The library was generated by the immunoSEQ multiplex PCR assay. In TCRdb, the immuneACCESS table is reduced to in-frame sequences with V and J assigned. These tables do not hold every clone; where another copy was compared, an unresolved V gene accounts for under half, and the others remain unexplained. The sample includes over 50,000 clones, with around 85% observed a single time. Roughly 14% of the sample is taken by the ten largest. Sequencing was done on a sample of peripheral blood. The receptor source for this set is a human donor in a cohort sampled during active COVID-19.

This rearrangement joins TRBV19 to TRBJ2-5, with TRBD1 as a possible D gene (6 bases). V shed 4 bases and J shed 5 bases, with 11 bases lying between them. Germline CDR1 LNHDA, CDR2 SQIVND (reference sequence). The length of the CDR3 is 13 residues. CDR3 sequence reads: CASSTRGRETQYF. In nucleotides, the CDR3 is TGTGCCAGTAGTACCAGGGGTCGGGAGACCCAGTACTTC. Together with reference TRBV19 and TRBJ2-5, the CDR3 gives the full variable domain: DGGITQSPKYLFRKEGQNVTLSCEQNLNHDAMYWYRQDPGQGLRLIYYSQIVNDFQKGDIAEGYSVSREKKESFPLTVTSAQKNPTAFYLCASSTRGRETQYFGPGTRLLVL.

The chain uses TRBV6-5 and TRBJ1-2; 7 bases fit TRBD1. With 2 bases clipped from V and 3 bases from J, the junction kept 6 bases outside the gene matches. From germline, CDR1 is MNHEY and CDR2 SVGAGI. CDR3 length: 15 amino acids. The CDR3 reads CASSYGTAGDYGYTF. The CDR3 DNA reads as TGTGCCAGCAGTTACGGGACAGCAGGGGACTATGGCTACACCTTC.

This clone was seen more than once but under ten times. The chain carries TRBV5-1 and TRBJ2-3, with 8 bases fitting TRBD2. The V segment lost 1 base and the J segment 2 bases; nucleotides outside the gene matches: 9. This CDR3 is built from 17 residues. The germline gives CDR1 SGHRS, CDR2 YFSETQ. This CDR3 reads CASSLPVAGGTTDTQYF. The CDR3 DNA reads as TGCGCCAGCAGCTTGCCGGTGGCGGGAGGTACCACAGATACGCAGTATTTT.

The V and J genes are TRBV28 and TRBJ2-7; D might be TRBD1 (6 bases). The CDR3 is 14 amino acids. Germline V gene sequence: CDR1 MDHEN, CDR2 SYDVKM. V shed 5 bases and J shed 2 bases, with 13 bases lying between them. The CDR3 reads CASSESKGAYEQYF. DNA for the CDR3: TGTGCCAGCAGTGAGTCCAAGGGGGCCTACGAGCAGTACTTC.

The J gene is TRBJ1-3, the V gene TRBV7-8; D is uncertain. This CDR3 is 14 amino acids long. Per germline, CDR1 SGHVS and CDR2 FQNEAQ. The ends were cut back, 5 bases at V and 5 bases at J, with 13 bases in the middle. The chain's CDR3 is CASSPRGVRNTIYF. In DNA, the CDR3 is TGTGCCAGCAGCCCAAGAGGTGTTAGAAACACCATATATTTT.

This sequence joins TRBV19 and TRBJ1-5; D unresolved. The CDR3 has 15 amino acids. Germline loops: CDR1 LNHDA, CDR2 SQIVND (reference sequence). V lost 3 bases and J 5 bases, leaving 14 bases between the germline ends. The CDR3 loop is CASSMGRVYDQPQHF. CDR3 coding DNA: TGTGCCAGTAGTATGGGGAGGGTGTATGATCAGCCCCAGCATTTT.

This clone has a handful of counts. The chain joins TRBV2 to TRBJ2-3; 7 bases are a match to TRBD1. Trimming at V came to 7 bases and at J to 0 bases, leaving 7 bases not matched to a gene. CDR3 length: 15 amino acids. The germline CDR1 and CDR2 sequences are SNHLY and FYNNEI. The CDR3, as DNA: TGTGCCAGCATCTGGACAGGCAAGAGCACAGATACGCAGTATTTT. It specifies CASIWTGKSTDTQYF.

The table lists this clone with a count of one. V usage is TRBV28 and J usage is TRBJ1-5; 10 nucleotides agree with TRBD1. The CDR3 has 15 residues. V dropped 4 bases and J dropped 4; count of bases not matched to a gene: 4. The germline CDR1 and CDR2 sequences are MDHEN and SYDVKM. The CDR3 DNA follows: TGTGCCAGCAGTTCGACAGGGGGCTTTAATCAGCCCCAGCATTTT. Amino acids: CASSSTGGFNQPQHF.

The rearrangement joins TRBV7-9 to TRBJ1-1; 9 bases agree with TRBD1. CDR1 and CDR2 from the germline V gene are SEHNR and FQNEAQ (reference sequence). The CDR3 sequence is 15 residues long. The junction had 9 bases not matched to a gene; V was cut back by 5 bases and J by 5 bases. CDR3 loop: CASSVTGGVGTEAFF. Written as DNA, the CDR3 is TGTGCCAGCAGCGTAACAGGGGGCGTAGGAACTGAAGCTTTCTTT. Combining the CDR3 with reference TRBV7-9 and TRBJ1-1 gives the whole variable domain DTGVSQNPRHKITKRGQNVTFRCDPISEHNRLYWYRQTLGQGPEFLTYFQNEAQLEKSRLLSDRFSAERPKGSFSTLEIQRTEQGDSAMYLCASSVTGGVGTEAFFGQGTRLTVV.

This rearrangement joins TRBV6-2 or TRBV6-3 to TRBJ2-3; TRBD1 matches at 8 bases. CDR3 size: 16 residues. Trimming took 7 bases from V and 5 from J; bases not matched to a gene: 14. The V gene's germline CDR1 is MNHEY and CDR2 SVGEGT. This CDR3 reads CASTPIAGGFLDTQYF. CDR3 nucleotides: TGTGCCAGCACCCCGATAGCAGGGGGCTTTCTAGATACGCAGTATTTT.

This chain connects TRBV4-1 to TRBJ1-5; a possible D gene is TRBD1 (6 bases). V was cut by 3 bases and J by 3 bases, with 12 bases left in between. The CDR3 loop spans 15 amino acids. Per the germline V gene, CDR1 is MGHRA and CDR2 is YSYEKL. CDR3 in DNA: TGCGCCAGCAGCCAGGGGGCAGGGGACAATCAGCCCCAGCATTTT. Its translation: CASSQGAGDNQPQHF.

V is TRBV30 and J is TRBJ1-2; TRBD1 aligns across 10 bases. This CDR3 comprises 14 residues. Germline lookup yields CDR1 GTSNPN and CDR2 SVGIG (reference sequence). With V trimmed by 1 base and J by 6 bases, 5 bases remained unmatched. The CDR3 nucleotides read TGTGCCTGGAGTGACACCGGGACAGGGGATGGCTACACCTTC. Encoded protein: CAWSDTGTGDGYTF.

The rearrangement links TRBV10-3 to TRBJ1-1; 11 nucleotides agree with TRBD1. Looked up from germline, CDR1 is ENHRY and CDR2 is SYGVKD. The CDR3 length is 15 residues. Trimming took 6 bases from V and 11 from J; bases not matched to a gene: 14. The CDR3 region is CAISPAPGQGVGAFF. The DNA of the CDR3 is TGTGCCATCAGCCCGGCCCCGGGACAGGGGGTGGGTGCTTTCTTT.

This chain links TRBV18 with TRBJ2-2; the D gene is possibly TRBD2 (6 bases). Trimming removed 1 base from V and 6 bases from J, with 6 bases in between. This CDR3 has 13 residues. Germline CDR1 is KGHSH and CDR2 is LQKENI. The CDR3 reads CASSPLAAGELFF. In DNA form, the CDR3 reads TGTGCCAGCTCACCACTAGCGGCCGGGGAGCTGTTTTTT.

This chain joins TRBV14 and TRBJ2-2; D call uncertain. Trimming left V 4 bases short and J 0 bases short, with 6 bases between. The germline gives CDR1 SGHDN, CDR2 FVKESK. The CDR3 runs 14 residues. CDR3 coding DNA: TGTGCCAGCAGCCCTTTCGCGAACACCGGGGAGCTGTTTTTT. Translated: CASSPFANTGELFF.

The CDR3 spells CASSQDPSGRPGVVYF. The CDR3 bases are TGTGCCAGCAGCCAAGACCCTAGCGGGAGGCCCGGGGTCGTTTACTTC. J is TRBJ2-7 and V is TRBV4-2; 11 positions agree with TRBD2. Germline assignment: CDR1 LGHNA and CDR2 YNFKEQ. The ends lost 0 bases at V and 13 bases at J; junction bases unmatched: 14. This CDR3 is built from 16 residues.

The genes are TRBV9 and TRBJ2-1; TRBD2 matches at 9 bases. The germline CDR1 and CDR2 sequences are SGDLS and YYNGEE. V gave up 4 bases and J gave up 2 bases; unmatched junction bases: 4. CDR3 size: 15 residues. The CDR3 loop is CASSPGTSTYNEQFF. CDR3 DNA sequence: TGTGCCAGCAGCCCCGGGACTAGCACCTACAATGAGCAGTTCTTC.

This rearrangement joins TRBV19 to TRBJ2-7; D is possibly TRBD1 (5 bases). Germline CDR1 is LNHDA and CDR2 is SQIVND (reference sequence). CDR3 length: 14 amino acids. Trimming shortened V by 3 bases and J by 2 bases, and 11 bases separated the two germline ends. CDR3 in amino acids: CASSMVQGAYEQYF. In DNA, the CDR3 is TGTGCCAGTAGTATGGTGCAGGGCGCCTACGAGCAGTACTTC.